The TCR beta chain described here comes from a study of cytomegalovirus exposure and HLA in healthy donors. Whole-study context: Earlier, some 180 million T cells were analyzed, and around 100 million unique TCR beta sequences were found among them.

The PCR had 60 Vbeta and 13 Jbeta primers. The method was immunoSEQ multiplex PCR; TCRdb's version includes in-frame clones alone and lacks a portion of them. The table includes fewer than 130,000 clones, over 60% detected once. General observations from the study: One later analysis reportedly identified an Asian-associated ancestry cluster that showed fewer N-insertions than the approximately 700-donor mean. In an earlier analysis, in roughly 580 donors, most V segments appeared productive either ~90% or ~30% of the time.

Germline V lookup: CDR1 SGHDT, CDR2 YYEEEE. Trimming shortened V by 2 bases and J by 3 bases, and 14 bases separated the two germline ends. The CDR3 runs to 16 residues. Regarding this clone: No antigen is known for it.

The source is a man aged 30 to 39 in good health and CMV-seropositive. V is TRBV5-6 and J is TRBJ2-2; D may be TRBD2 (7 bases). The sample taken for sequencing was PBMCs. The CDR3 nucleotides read TGTGCCAGCAGCTTAGGGGGGGCAGGTCACACCGGGGAGCTGTTTTTT. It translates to CASSLGGAGHTGELFF.